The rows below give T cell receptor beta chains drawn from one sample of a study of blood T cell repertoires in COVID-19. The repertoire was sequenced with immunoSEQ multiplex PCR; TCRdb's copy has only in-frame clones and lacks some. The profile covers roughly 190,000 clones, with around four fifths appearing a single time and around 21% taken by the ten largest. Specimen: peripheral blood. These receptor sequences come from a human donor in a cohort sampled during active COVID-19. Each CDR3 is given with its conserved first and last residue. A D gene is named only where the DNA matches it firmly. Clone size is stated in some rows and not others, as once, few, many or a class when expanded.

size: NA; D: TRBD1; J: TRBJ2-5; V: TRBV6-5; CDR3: CASRPAGQGRETQYF; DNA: TGTGCCAGCAGGCCAGCCGGACAGGGGAGGGAGACCCAGTACTTC
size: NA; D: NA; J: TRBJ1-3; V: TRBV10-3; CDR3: CAITTTGNTIYF; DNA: TGTGCCATCACTACGACTGGAAACACCATATATTTT
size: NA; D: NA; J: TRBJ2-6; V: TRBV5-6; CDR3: CASSSRGAAANVLTF; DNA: TGTGCCAGCAGCTCCCGGGGTGCTGCGGCCAACGTCCTGACTTTC
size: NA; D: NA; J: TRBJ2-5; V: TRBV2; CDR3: CASNQRETQYF; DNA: TGTGCCAGCAATCAGCGGGAGACCCAGTACTTC
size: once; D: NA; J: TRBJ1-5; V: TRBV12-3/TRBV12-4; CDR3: CASSTQGWQPQHF; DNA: TGTGCCAGCAGCACACAGGGCTGGCAGCCCCAGCATTTT
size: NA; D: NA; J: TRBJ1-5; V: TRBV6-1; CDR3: CASSEAGRRVGQPQHF; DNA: TGTGCCAGCAGTGAAGCAGGAAGGAGGGTAGGTCAGCCCCAGCATTTT
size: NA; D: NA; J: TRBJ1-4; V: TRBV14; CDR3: CASSQAGRFGRLFF; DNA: TGTGCCAGCAGCCAAGCGGGGAGATTCGGTAGGCTGTTTTTT
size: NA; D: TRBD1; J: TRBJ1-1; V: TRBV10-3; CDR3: CASNRGGDTEAFF; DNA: TGTGCCAGTAACAGGGGAGGTGACACTGAAGCTTTCTTT
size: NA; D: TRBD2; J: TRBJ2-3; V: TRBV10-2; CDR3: CASKVAGGTDTQYF; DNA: TGCGCCAGCAAAGTAGCGGGAGGCACAGATACGCAGTATTTT
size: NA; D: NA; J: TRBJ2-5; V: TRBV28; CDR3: CASSSYGSTQETQYF; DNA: TGTGCCAGCAGTTCGTATGGCTCGACACAAGAGACCCAGTACTTC
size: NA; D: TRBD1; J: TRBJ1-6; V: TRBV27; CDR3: CASSLSGTGGSPLHF; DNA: TGTGCCAGCAGTTTATCGGGGACAGGTGGTTCACCCCTCCACTTT
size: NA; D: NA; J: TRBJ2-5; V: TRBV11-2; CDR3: CASSTGLNQETQYF; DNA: TGTGCCAGCAGCACAGGACTAAACCAAGAGACCCAGTACTTC
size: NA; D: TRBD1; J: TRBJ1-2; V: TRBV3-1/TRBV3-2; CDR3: CASSRSDRDGYYGYTF; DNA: TGTGCCAGCAGCCGTTCGGACAGGGACGGCTATTATGGCTACACCTTC
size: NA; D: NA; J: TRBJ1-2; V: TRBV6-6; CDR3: CASSYSREVYGYTF; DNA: TGTGCCAGCAGTTACTCCAGGGAAGTCTATGGCTACACCTTC
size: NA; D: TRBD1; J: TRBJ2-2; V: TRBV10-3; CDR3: CAISRDRWRSAGELFF; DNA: TGTGCCATCAGTAGGGACAGGTGGAGGAGCGCCGGGGAGCTGTTTTTT
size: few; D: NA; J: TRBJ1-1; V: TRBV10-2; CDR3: CASRGLRNTEAFF; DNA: TGCGCCAGCAGGGGACTCCGGAACACTGAAGCTTTCTTT
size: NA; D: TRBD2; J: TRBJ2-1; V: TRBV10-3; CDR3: CAISDTSGTTLNLNEQFF; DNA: TGTGCCATCAGTGATACTAGCGGGACAACATTAAACCTCAATGAGCAGTTCTTC
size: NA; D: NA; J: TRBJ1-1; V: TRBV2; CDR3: CASTLTGEYQAFF; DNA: TGTGCCAGCACCCTGACAGGAGAATACCAAGCTTTCTTT
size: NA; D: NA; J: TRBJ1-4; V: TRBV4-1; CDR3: CASSLNLASEKLFF; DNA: TGCGCCAGCAGCCTAAACTTAGCAAGTGAAAAACTGTTTTTT
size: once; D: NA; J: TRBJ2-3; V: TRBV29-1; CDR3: CSVAQGLTDTQYF; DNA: TGCAGCGTTGCGCAAGGACTGACAGATACGCAGTATTTT
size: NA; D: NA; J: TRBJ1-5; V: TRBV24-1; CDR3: CATYRVGQPQHF; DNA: TGTGCCACCTACAGGGTTGGACAGCCCCAGCATTTT
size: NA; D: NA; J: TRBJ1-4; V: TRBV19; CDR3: CASSVQGYMGEKLFF; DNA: TGTGCCAGTAGTGTACAGGGCTATATGGGCGAAAAACTGTTTTTT
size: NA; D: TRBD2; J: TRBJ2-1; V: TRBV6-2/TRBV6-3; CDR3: CASSYSGRGNEQFF; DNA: TGTGCCAGCAGTTATAGCGGGAGGGGCAATGAGCAGTTCTTC
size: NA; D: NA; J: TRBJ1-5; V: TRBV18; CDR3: CASSRSGSRQPQHF; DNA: TGTGCCAGCTCACGGAGCGGGAGCCGCCAGCCCCAGCATTTT
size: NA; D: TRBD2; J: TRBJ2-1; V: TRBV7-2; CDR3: CASSLAGLVVGIPNEQFF; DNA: TGTGCCAGCAGCTTAGCGGGACTAGTGGTCGGTATTCCAAATGAGCAGTTCTTC
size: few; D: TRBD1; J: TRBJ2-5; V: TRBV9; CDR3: CASSRDSSQQETQYF; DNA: TGTGCCAGCAGCAGGGACAGCTCTCAACAAGAGACCCAGTACTTC
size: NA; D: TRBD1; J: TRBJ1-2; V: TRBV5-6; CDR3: CASTQGASNYGYTF; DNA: TGTGCCAGCACCCAGGGGGCTTCTAACTATGGCTACACCTTC
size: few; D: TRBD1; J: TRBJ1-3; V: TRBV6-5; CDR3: CASGDRSSGNTIYF; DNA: TGTGCCAGCGGGGACAGAAGCTCTGGAAACACCATATATTTT
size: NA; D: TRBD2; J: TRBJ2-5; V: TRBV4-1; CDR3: CASSQVVWTSGRETQYF; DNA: TGCGCCAGCAGCCAAGTAGTATGGACTAGCGGGAGGGAGACCCAGTACTTC
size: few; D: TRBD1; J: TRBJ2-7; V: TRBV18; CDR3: CASSPGQPYEQYF; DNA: TGTGCCAGCTCACCGGGACAGCCCTACGAGCAGTACTTC
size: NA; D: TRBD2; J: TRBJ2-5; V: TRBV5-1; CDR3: CASSSGGPSGRGRETQYF; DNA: TGCGCCAGCAGCTCGGGAGGTCCTAGCGGGAGAGGACGGGAGACCCAGTACTTC
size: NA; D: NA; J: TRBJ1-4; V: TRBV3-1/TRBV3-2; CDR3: CASSYNEKLFF; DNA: TGTGCCAGCAGCTATAATGAAAAACTGTTTTTT
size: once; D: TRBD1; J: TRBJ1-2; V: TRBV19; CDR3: CASSTRDRGNDYGYTF; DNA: TGTGCCAGTAGTACCAGGGACAGGGGAAATGACTATGGCTACACCTTC
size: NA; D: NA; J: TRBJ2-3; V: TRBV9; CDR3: CASSVRPRGPDTQYF; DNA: TGTGCCAGCAGCGTACGCCCCCGAGGGCCAGATACGCAGTATTTT
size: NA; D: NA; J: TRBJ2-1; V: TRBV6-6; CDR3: CASSYDRTLGEQFF; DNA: TGTGCCAGCAGTTACGATAGGACTCTGGGTGAGCAGTTCTTC
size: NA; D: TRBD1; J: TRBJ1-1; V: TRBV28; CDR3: CASRETGPEAFF; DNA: TGTGCCAGCAGGGAGACAGGGCCTGAAGCTTTCTTT
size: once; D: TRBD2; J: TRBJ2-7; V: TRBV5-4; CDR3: CASGGGKEPYEQYF; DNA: TGTGCCAGCGGCGGGGGAAAGGAACCCTACGAGCAGTACTTC
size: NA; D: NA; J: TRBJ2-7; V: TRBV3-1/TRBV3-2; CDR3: CASSGGGRVSYEQYF; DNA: TGTGCCAGCAGCGGGGGCGGGAGAGTGTCCTACGAGCAGTACTTC
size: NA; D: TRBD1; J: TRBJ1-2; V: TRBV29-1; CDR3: CSVKLTGFSDGYTF; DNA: TGCAGCGTTAAACTGACAGGGTTTTCTGATGGCTACACCTTC
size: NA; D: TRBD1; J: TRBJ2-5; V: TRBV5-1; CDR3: CASSLSISGGAETQYF; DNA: TGCGCCAGCAGCTTGTCGATTTCAGGGGGCGCAGAGACCCAGTACTTC
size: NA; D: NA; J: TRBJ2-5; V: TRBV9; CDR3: CASSGLVEETQYF; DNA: TGTGCCAGCAGCGGACTAGTTGAAGAGACCCAGTACTTC
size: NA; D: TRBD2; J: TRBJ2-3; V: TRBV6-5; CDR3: CASSSTSGGWYF; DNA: TGTGCCAGCAGTTCGACTAGCGGGGGTTGGTATTTT
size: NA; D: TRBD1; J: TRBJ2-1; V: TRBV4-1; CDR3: CASSQDYRGYYNEQFF; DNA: TGCGCCAGCAGCCAAGATTACAGGGGATATTACAATGAGCAGTTCTTC
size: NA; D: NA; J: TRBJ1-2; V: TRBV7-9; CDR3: CASSRRGANGYTF; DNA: TGTGCCAGCAGCCGGCGGGGGGCAAATGGCTACACCTTC
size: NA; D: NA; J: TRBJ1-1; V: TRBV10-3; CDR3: CAISEGQGISAFF; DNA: TGTGCCATCAGTGAGGGGCAGGGCATATCGGCTTTCTTT
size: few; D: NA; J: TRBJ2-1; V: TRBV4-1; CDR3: CASSHLWTADNEQFF; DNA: TGCGCCAGCAGCCACCTATGGACAGCCGACAATGAGCAGTTCTTC
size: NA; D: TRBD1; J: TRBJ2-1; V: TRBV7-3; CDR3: CASSRDGQGNEQFF; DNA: TGTGCCAGCAGCCGCGACGGACAGGGCAATGAGCAGTTCTTC
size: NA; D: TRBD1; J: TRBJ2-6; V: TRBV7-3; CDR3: CASSSTGAGANVLTF; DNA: TGTGCCAGCAGCTCTACAGGGGCTGGGGCCAACGTCCTGACTTTC
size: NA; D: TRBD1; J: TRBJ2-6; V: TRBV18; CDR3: CASSPSTGRANTLNVLTF; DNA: TGTGCCAGCTCACCATCGACAGGGCGAGCGAACACTCTCAACGTCCTGACTTTC
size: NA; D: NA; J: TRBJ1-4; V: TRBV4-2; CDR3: CASSQSGGRDEKLFF; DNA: TGTGCCAGCAGCCAAAGTGGAGGAAGGGATGAAAAACTGTTTTTT
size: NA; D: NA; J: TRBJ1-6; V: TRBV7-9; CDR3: CASSPPSTNSPLHF; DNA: TGTGCCAGCAGCCCACCGTCCACAAATTCACCCCTCCACTTT
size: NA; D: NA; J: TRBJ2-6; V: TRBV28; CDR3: CASSLWGSSGANVLTF; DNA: TGTGCCAGCAGTTTATGGGGCAGCTCTGGGGCCAACGTCCTGACTTTC
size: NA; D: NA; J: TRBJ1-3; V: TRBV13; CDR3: CASSSYRARSGNTIYF; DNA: TGTGCCAGCAGCTCCTACAGGGCCCGCTCTGGAAACACCATATATTTT
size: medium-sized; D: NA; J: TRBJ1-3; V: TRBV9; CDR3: CASSVASAGNTIYF; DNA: TGTGCCAGCAGCGTAGCATCGGCTGGAAACACCATATATTTT
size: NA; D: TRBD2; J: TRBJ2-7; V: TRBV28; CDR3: CASRALGGSYEQYF; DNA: TGTGCCAGCCGGGCCCTGGGGGGGTCCTACGAGCAGTACTTC
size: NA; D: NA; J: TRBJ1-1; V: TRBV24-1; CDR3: CATSARGEAFF; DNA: TGTGCCACCAGTGCAAGGGGTGAAGCTTTCTTT
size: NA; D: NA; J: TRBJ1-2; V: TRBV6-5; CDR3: CASRVHGRGGYTF; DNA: TGTGCCAGCCGGGTGCATGGCAGGGGTGGCTACACCTTC
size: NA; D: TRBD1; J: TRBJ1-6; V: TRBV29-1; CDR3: CSVRQGIFSPLHF; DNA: TGCAGCGTGCGACAGGGGATCTTTTCACCCCTCCACTTT